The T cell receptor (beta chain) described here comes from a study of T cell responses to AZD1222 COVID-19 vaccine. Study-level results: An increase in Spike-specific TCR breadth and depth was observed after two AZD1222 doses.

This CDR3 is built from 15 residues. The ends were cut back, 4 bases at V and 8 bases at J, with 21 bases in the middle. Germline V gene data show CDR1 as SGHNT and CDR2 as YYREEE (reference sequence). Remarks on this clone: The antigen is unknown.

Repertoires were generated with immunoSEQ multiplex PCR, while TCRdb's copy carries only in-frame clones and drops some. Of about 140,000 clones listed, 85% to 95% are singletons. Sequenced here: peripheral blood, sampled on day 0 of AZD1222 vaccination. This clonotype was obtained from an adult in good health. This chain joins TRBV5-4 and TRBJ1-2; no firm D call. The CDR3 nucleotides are TGTGCCAGCAGCCGCGGTGAGGCCCCGCCTGGCGGCTACACCTTC. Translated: CASSRGEAPPGGYTF.